This TCR beta chain was obtained from a study of blood T cell repertoires in COVID-19. For the study at large: From T cells, B-cell-depleted T cells, or PBMCs came the material, which was cDNA or gDNA.

The V end lost 1 base, the J end lost 6 bases, and 13 bases lay between the germline ends. Per the germline V gene, CDR1 is LGHDT and CDR2 is YNNKEL (reference sequence). The CDR3 has 14 amino acids. Seattle cases were enrolled at active infection and followed longitudinally. Using immunoSEQ multiplex PCR, the repertoire was profiled, and TCRdb retains in-frame clones only, with some absent. The data hold about 170,000 clones, with 70% to 90% observed a single time. This receptor was obtained from a woman at least 80 years old with COVID-19, enrolled during active disease. The rearrangement joins TRBV3-1 (or the pseudogene TRBV3-2) to TRBJ2-7; the D gene is possibly TRBD2 (6 bases). The sequencing sample was made of peripheral blood. CDR3 bases: TGTGCCAGCAGCCAAGGCTGGCAGGGAGGCGAGCAGTACTTC. Translating gives CASSQGWQGGEQYF.